The T cell receptor beta chain under discussion was sequenced for a study of breast tumors, draining lymph nodes, adjacent tissues. Findings of the study overall: Compared with basal-like, luminal-like tumors shared significantly more repertoire with nontumor tissue. Tumors had less TCR diversity than lymph nodes, more than nontumor tissue. Most tumor T cells seemingly derive from lymph node, then expand in tumor.

Axillary draining lymph nodes of breast cancer patients supplied the node samples. The CDR3 extends over 16 amino acids. In germline, CDR1 is KGHDR, CDR2 SFDVKD. V gave up 4 bases and J gave up 7 bases; unmatched junction bases: 7. TCRdb processed the multiplex PCR reads anew with MiXCR; each CDR3 protein has one entry. The sample includes around 250,000 distinct CDR3 sequences, under 35% of them seen just once. This clonotype has ten or more counts. Its antigen is as yet unknown. The chain is built from TRBV24-1 and TRBJ2-1, with 12 bases identical to TRBD2. This receptor was taken from a female donor with breast cancer. Some clones in this sample may be carry-over from other donors' samples. Sequencing was carried out using axillary lymph node tissue. The CDR3 sequence: CATSEASGRAGNEQFF. In nucleotides, the CDR3 is TGTGCCACCAGTGAGGCTAGCGGGAGGGCAGGGAATGAGCAGTTCTTC.